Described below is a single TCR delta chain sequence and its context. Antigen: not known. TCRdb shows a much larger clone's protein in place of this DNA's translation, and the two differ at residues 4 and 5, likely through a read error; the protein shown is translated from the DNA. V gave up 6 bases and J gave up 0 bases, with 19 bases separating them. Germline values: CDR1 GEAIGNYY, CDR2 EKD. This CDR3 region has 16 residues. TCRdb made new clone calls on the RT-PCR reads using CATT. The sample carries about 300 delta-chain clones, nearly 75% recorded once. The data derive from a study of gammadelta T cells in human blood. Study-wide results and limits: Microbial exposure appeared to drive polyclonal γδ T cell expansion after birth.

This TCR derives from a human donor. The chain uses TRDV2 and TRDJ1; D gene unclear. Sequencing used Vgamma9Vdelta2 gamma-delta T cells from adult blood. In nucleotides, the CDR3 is TGTGCCTGTAACGCAGTATCCGGATTGTACACCGATAAACTCATCTTT. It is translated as CACNAVSGLYTDKLIF.